The T cell receptor beta chain under discussion was sequenced for a study of breast tumors, draining lymph nodes, adjacent tissues. Study-level findings and limits: Tumor T cell lymph node origin was a supported hypothesis, not proven.

MiXCR, applied by TCRdb to the multiplex PCR reads, yields one record per CDR3 protein. The repertoire holds fewer than 200,000 distinct CDR3 sequences, approximately 30% seen once, with around 4.5% in the top ten. A note on this clonotype: Its target is not known. Germline and junction disagree at one end, which may indicate a read error.

The lymph nodes were axillary draining lymph nodes from breast cancer patients. Sequenced input: axillary lymph node tissue. This TCR was recovered from a female donor with breast cancer. Some clones in this sample may be carry-over from other donors' samples.

For the CDR3, the DNA is TGCGCCAGCAGTGAGTTGACAGGGGGCGCTGGGGCCAACGTCCTGACCTTC. It yields the protein CASSELTGGAGANVLTF. V gene TRBV10-1 combines with J gene TRBJ2-6, with 10 bases that match TRBD1. Germline lookup yields CDR1 WNHNN and CDR2 SYGVQD (reference sequence). The CDR3 has 17 amino acids.